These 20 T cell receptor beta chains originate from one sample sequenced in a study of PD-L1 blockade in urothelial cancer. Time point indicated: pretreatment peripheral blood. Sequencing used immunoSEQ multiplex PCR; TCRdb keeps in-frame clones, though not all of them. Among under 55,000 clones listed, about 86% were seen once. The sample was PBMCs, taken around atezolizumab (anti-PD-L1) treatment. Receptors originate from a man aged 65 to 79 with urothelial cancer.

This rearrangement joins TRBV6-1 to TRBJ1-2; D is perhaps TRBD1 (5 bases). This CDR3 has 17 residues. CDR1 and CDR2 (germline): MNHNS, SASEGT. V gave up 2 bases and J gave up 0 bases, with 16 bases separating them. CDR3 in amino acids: CASSERFTGDTNYGYTF. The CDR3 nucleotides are TGTGCCAGCAGTGAACGGTTTACAGGAGATACTAACTATGGCTACACCTTC.

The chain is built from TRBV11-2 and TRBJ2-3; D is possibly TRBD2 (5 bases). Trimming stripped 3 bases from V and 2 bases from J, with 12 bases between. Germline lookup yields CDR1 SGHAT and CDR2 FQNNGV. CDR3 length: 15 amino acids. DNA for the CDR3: TGTGCCAGCAGCTTCGTAACGGGATTCACAGATACGCAGTATTTT. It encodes CASSFVTGFTDTQYF.

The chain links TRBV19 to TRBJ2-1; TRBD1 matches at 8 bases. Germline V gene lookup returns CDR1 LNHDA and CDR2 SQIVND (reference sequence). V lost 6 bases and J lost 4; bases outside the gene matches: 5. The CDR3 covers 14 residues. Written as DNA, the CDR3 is TGTGCCAGTAGCGTGACAGGGGCTTACAATGAGCAGTTCTTC. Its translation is CASSVTGAYNEQFF.

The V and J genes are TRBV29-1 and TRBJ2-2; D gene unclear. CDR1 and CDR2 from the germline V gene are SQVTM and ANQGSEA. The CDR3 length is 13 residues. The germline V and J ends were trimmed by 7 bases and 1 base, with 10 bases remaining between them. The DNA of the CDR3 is TGCAGCGATACACACCTGAACACCGGGGAGCTGTTTTTT. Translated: CSDTHLNTGELFF.

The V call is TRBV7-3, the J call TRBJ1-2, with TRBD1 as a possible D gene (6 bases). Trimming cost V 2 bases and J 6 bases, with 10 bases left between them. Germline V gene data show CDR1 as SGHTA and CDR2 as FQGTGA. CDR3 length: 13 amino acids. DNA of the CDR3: TGTGCCAGCAGCTTAGTCCCAGGGGATGGCTACACCTTC. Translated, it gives CASSLVPGDGYTF. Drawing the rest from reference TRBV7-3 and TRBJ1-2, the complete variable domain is GAGVSQTPSNKVTEKGKYVELRCDPISGHTALYWYRQSLGQGPEFLIYFQGTGAADDSGLPNDRFFAVRPEGSVSTLKIQRTERGDSAVYLCASSLVPGDGYTFGSGTRLTVV.

In nucleotides, the CDR3 is TGTGCCAGCAGGTCCGGAACAGCCCAGCATTTT. It specifies CASRSGTAQHF. V is TRBV27 and J is TRBJ1-5; D gene unclear. The V end was cut by 6 bases, the J end by 11 bases, with 11 bases between. This CDR3 comprises 11 residues. Germline lookup yields CDR1 MNHEY and CDR2 SMNVEV (reference sequence).

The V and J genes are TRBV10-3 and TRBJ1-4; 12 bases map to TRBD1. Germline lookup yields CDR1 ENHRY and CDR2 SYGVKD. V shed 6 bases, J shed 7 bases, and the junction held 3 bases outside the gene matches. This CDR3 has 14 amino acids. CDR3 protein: CAIRGQGAFEKLFF. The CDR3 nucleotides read TGTGCCATCAGGGGACAGGGGGCTTTTGAAAAACTGTTTTTT.

The CDR3 nucleotides read TGCGCCAGCAGCCCGGCAGGGGGTATCGTGGCCCAGCATTTT. It translates to CASSPAGGIVAQHF. The chain is built from TRBV4-1 and TRBJ1-5, with 7 bases matching TRBD1. The trim removed 4 bases at V and 11 bases at J, leaving 11 bases unmatched. Germline V CDR1 and CDR2: MGHRA, YSYEKL. This CDR3 has 14 amino acids.

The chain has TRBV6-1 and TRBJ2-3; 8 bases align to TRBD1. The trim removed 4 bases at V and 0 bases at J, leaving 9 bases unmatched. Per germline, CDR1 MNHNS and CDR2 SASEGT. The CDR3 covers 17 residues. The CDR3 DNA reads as TGTGCCAGCAGTGGCGGACAGGGAAGATCTAGCACAGATACGCAGTATTTT. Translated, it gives CASSGGQGRSSTDTQYF.

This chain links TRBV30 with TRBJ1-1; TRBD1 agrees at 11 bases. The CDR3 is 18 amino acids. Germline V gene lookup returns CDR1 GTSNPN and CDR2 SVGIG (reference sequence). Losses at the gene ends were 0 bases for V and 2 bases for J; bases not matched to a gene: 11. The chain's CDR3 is CAWSVLGTGGNLNTEAFF. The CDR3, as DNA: TGTGCCTGGAGTGTACTCGGGACAGGGGGAAACTTAAACACTGAAGCTTTCTTT. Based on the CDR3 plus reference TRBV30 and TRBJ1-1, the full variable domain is SQTIHQWPATLVQPVGSPLSLECTVEGTSNPNLYWYRQAAGRGLQLLFYSVGIGQISSEVPQNLSASRPQDRQFILSSKKLLLSDSGFYLCAWSVLGTGGNLNTEAFFGQGTRLTVV.

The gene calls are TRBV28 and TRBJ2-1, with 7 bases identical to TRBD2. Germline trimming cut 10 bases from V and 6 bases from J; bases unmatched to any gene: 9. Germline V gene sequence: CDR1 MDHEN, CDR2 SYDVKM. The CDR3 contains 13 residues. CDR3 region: CATWGRAGNEQFF. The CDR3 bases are TGTGCCACCTGGGGGAGGGCGGGCAATGAGCAGTTCTTC.

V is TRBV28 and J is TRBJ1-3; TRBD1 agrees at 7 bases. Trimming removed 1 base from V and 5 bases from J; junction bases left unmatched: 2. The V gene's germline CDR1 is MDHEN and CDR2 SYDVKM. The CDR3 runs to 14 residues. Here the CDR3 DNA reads TGTGCCAGCAGTTTATCAGGGGGGAGAAACACCATATATTTT. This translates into CASSLSGGRNTIYF.

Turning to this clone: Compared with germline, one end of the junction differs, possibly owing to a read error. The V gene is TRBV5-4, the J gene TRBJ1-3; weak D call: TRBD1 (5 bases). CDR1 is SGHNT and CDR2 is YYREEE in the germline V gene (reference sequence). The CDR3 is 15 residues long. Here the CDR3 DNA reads TGTGCCAGCAGGTTGGGACCTAGCTCTGGAAACACCATATATTTT. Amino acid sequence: CASRLGPSSGNTIYF. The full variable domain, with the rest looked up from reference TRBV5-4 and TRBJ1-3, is ETGVTQSPTHLIKTRGQQVTLRCSSQSGHNTVSWYQQALGQGPQFIFQYYREEENGRGNFPPRFSGLQFPNYSSELNVNALELDDSALYLCASRLGPSSGNTIYFGEGSWLTVV.

The CDR3 is CAISEGGHGGANVLTF. CDR3 nucleotide sequence: TGTGCCATCAGTGAGGGGGGACACGGCGGGGCCAACGTCCTGACTTTC. The V gene is TRBV10-3, the J gene TRBJ2-6; D is perhaps TRBD1 (6 bases). Trimming took 2 bases from V and 4 from J, leaving 12 bases between them. CDR1 is ENHRY and CDR2 is SYGVKD in the germline V gene. CDR3 length: 16 amino acids.

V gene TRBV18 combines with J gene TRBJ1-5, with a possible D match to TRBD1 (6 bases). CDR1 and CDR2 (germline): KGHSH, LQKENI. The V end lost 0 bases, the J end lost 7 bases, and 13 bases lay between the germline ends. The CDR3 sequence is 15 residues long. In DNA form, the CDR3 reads TGTGCCAGCTCACCACCGGGCGGGCAGGGGCAGCCCCAGCATTTT. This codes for CASSPPGGQGQPQHF.

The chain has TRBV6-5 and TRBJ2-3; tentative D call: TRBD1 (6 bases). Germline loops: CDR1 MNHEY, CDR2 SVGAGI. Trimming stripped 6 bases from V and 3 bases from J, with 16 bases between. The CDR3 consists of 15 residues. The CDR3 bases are TGTGCCAGCAGCCGGAAGGGGGATCGTACAGATACGCAGTATTTT. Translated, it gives CASSRKGDRTDTQYF.

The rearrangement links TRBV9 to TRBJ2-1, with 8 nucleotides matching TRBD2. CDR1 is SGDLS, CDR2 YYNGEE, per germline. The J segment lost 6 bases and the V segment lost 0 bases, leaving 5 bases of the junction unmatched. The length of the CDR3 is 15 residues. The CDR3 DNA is TGTGCCAGCAGCGTAGGGGGCGGGGGGCCCAATGAGCAGTTCTTC. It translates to CASSVGGGGPNEQFF. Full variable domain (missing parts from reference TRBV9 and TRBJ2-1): DSGVTQTPKHLITATGQRVTLRCSPRSGDLSVYWYQQSLDQGLQFLIQYYNGEERAKGNILERFSAQQFPDLHSELNLSSLELGDSALYFCASSVGGGGPNEQFFGPGTRLTVL.

CDR3 DNA: TGTGCCAGCAGTTACTCGGGGGCGCGCACTGAAGCTTTCTTT. It yields the protein CASSYSGARTEAFF. This sequence joins TRBV6-5 and TRBJ1-1; D may be TRBD1 (6 bases). V was trimmed by 0 bases and J by 4 bases, leaving 9 bases between them. CDR3 length: 14 residues. Germline V gene data show CDR1 as MNHEY and CDR2 as SVGAGI.

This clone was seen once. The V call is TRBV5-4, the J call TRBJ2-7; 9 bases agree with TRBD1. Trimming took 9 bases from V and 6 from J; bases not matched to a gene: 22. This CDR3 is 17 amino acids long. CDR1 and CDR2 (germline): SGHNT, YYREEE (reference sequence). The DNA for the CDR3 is TGTGCCACCTCTTCCGGAGGACAGGGGTCCCCAACGCGCGAGCAGTACTTC. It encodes CATSSGGQGSPTREQYF.

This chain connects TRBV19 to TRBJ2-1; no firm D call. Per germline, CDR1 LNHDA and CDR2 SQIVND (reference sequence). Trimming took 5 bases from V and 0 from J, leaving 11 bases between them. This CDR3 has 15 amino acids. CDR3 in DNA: TGTGCCAGTAGTTCGACATCGGTCTCCTACAATGAGCAGTTCTTC. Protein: CASSSTSVSYNEQFF.